This paragraph covers one T cell receptor beta chain sequence. What it recognizes is unknown. This sample is drawn from a study of T-cell memory formation after mild COVID-19. The overall study: TCR clusters showed largely donor specificity. Findings and caveats of the study: Among clones contracting day 15 to 85, CD4/CD8 was balanced, whereas later expanders leaned CD4+. Unconfirmed was the SARS-CoV-2 specificity of second-wave clones that peaked on day 37.

Trimming cost V 5 bases and J 3 bases, with 14 bases left between them. This CDR3 spans 14 amino acids. From germline, CDR1 is SEHNR and CDR2 FQNEAQ (reference sequence). From the 5' RACE reads, TCRdb called clonotypes with MiXCR, one entry per CDR3 protein. The table shows about 180,000 distinct CDR3 sequences, with around 16% occurring only once. The sequencing sample was made of PBMCs or a T cell subset sorted from them (not recorded which). The genes are TRBV7-9 and TRBJ2-7; D unclear. This TCR was recovered from an adult woman who had mild COVID-19 (a few samples of this study predate the infection). Cell type and time point are not known. This CDR3 is CASSKITANYEQYF. DNA of the CDR3: TGTGCCAGCAGCAAAATAACGGCCAACTACGAGCAGTACTTC.